The rows below give T cell receptor beta chains drawn from one sample of a study of Graves' ophthalmopathy and Graves' hyperthyroidism. TCRdb re-derived calls from the multiplex PCR reads in MiXCR, one entry per CDR3 protein. Of 620,000 or so distinct CDR3 sequences detected, 20% to 25% appear once; the ten largest clones hold around 6.5%. Source material: peripheral blood. Receptor source: a woman aged 18-29 years with stable Graves' hyperthyroidism. Some clones in this sample may be carry-over from other donors' samples. The CDR3 runs from the conserved cysteine through the conserved F or W. D genes are given only for firm matches. Some rows mark clone size as missing; the rest say once, few, many or name a class of expanded clone.

cdr3_aa,cdr3_nt,d_call,v_call,clone_size,j_call
CASSHRQRQSSPLHF,TGTGCCAGCAGTCACCGACAGAGGCAAAGTTCACCCCTCCACTTT,.,TRBV12-3/TRBV12-4,many,TRBJ1-6
CASSDLTGENTEAFF,TGTGCCAGCAGCGACCTGACAGGAGAAAACACTGAAGCTTTCTTT,.,TRBV7-6,many,TRBJ1-1
CASQEGERETQYF,TGTGCCAGTCAGGAGGGAGAGAGAGAGACCCAGTACTTC,.,TRBV6-1,.,TRBJ2-5
CASSLPTNYGYTF,TGCGCCAGCAGCTTGCCGACTAACTATGGCTACACCTTC,.,TRBV5-1,.,TRBJ1-2
CASSPRIAGNYEQYF,TGTGCCAGCAGCCCTCGGATAGCGGGGAACTACGAGCAGTACTTC,TRBD2,TRBV7-2,.,TRBJ2-7
CASSFRQGWAKNIQYF,TGTGCCAGCAGTTTCCGGCAGGGGTGGGCCAAAAACATTCAGTACTTC,.,TRBV27,.,TRBJ2-4
CASSPDSGNEQYF,TGTGCCAGCAGTCCGGACAGTGGGAACGAGCAGTACTTC,.,TRBV12-3/TRBV12-4,many,TRBJ2-7
CASSTGGSYSNQPQHF,TGTGCCAGCAGTACAGGGGGCAGTTATAGCAATCAGCCCCAGCATTTT,TRBD1,TRBV6-1,.,TRBJ1-5
CASSQTGGDEQYF,TGTGCCAGCAGCCAAACAGGGGGCGACGAGCAGTACTTC,TRBD1,TRBV28,.,TRBJ2-7
CATSRDLASTGELFF,TGTGCCACCAGCAGAGATCTAGCGAGCACCGGGGAGCTGTTTTTT,.,TRBV15,.,TRBJ2-2
CASSPGGGGPYEQYF,TGTGCCAGCAGCCCGGGGGGCGGAGGCCCGTACGAGCAGTACTTC,.,TRBV6-1,many,TRBJ2-7
CASGRTGVEQYF,TGTGCTAGTGGGAGGACAGGGGTCGAGCAGTACTTC,TRBD1,TRBV12-5,many,TRBJ2-7
CASSPTAQGIEAFF,TGTGCCAGCAGTCCCACCGCCCAGGGGATTGAAGCTTTCTTT,.,TRBV7-9,.,TRBJ1-1
CSARSPGIDYGYTF,TGCAGTGCTAGAAGTCCAGGGATCGACTATGGCTACACCTTC,.,TRBV20-1,once,TRBJ1-2
CASRATGRLNTEAFF,TGTGCCAGCAGAGCCACAGGGAGATTGAACACTGAAGCTTTCTTT,.,TRBV6-5,many,TRBJ1-1
CASSELRGAEAFF,TGTGCCAGCAGTGAATTAAGGGGGGCTGAAGCTTTCTTT,.,TRBV25-1,many,TRBJ1-1
CASRDRGYEQYF,TGTGCCAGCAGGGATCGGGGGTACGAGCAGTACTTC,.,TRBV27,many,TRBJ2-7
CASSENLGNTIYF,TGTGCCAGCAGTGAAAACCTGGGAAACACCATATATTTT,.,TRBV6-1,few,TRBJ1-3
CASSPRATEAFF,TGTGCCAGCAGCCCCCGCGCCACTGAAGCTTTCTTT,.,TRBV11-2,.,TRBJ1-1
CASSLAPSQPQHF,TGTGCCAGCAGTTTAGCCCCGAGTCAGCCCCAGCATTTT,.,TRBV27,many,TRBJ1-5
CASSLYRSQETQYF,TGTGCCAGCAGCTTGTATCGCAGCCAAGAGACCCAGTACTTC,.,TRBV11-2,.,TRBJ2-5
CASMPGRRVYYGYTF,TGTGCCAGCATGCCGGGCAGGAGAGTATACTATGGCTACACCTTC,.,TRBV6-1,.,TRBJ1-2
CASSLGLAGDTGELFF,TGCGCCAGCAGCCTCGGACTAGCGGGGGACACCGGGGAGCTGTTTTTT,TRBD2,TRBV5-1,.,TRBJ2-2
CASSLGTGVNTEAFF,TGCGCCAGCAGCTTGGGGACAGGGGTGAACACTGAAGCTTTCTTT,TRBD1,TRBV5-1,many,TRBJ1-1
CASSLRDSSPGYTF,TGTGCCAGCAGCCTACGGGACTCCTCACCGGGCTACACCTTC,.,TRBV27,many,TRBJ1-2
CASSPIAGAGYEQYF,TGTGCCAGCAGCCCCATAGCGGGAGCTGGGTACGAGCAGTACTTC,TRBD2,TRBV28,many,TRBJ2-7
CASSLLRGHPAFF,TGCGCCAGCAGCCTTCTAAGGGGACATCCGGCTTTCTTT,.,TRBV4-1,many,TRBJ1-1
CASSLAQWNSPLHF,TGTGCCAGCAGCTTAGCCCAGTGGAATTCACCCCTCCACTTT,.,TRBV7-6,many,TRBJ1-6
CASSEGGMNTEAFF,TGTGCCAGCAGTGAAGGGGGCATGAACACTGAAGCTTTCTTT,.,TRBV6-1,many,TRBJ1-1
CASSATGESTEAFF,TGTGCCAGCAGCGCGACAGGGGAGTCAACTGAAGCTTTCTTT,TRBD1,TRBV9,many,TRBJ1-1
CASSTLLGTGYEQYF,TGTGCCAGCAGCACATTACTCGGGACAGGTTACGAGCAGTACTTC,TRBD1,TRBV12-3/TRBV12-4,many,TRBJ2-7
CASSLGDTFYEQYF,TGTGCCAGCAGTTTGGGGGACACCTTCTACGAGCAGTACTTC,.,TRBV12-3/TRBV12-4,many,TRBJ2-7
CSVATGDNQPQHF,TGCAGCGTTGCCACAGGGGACAATCAGCCCCAGCATTTT,TRBD1,TRBV29-1,many,TRBJ1-5